The 21 T cell receptor beta chains below come from one sample, sequenced in a study of blood T cell repertoires in COVID-19. Profiled with immunoSEQ multiplex PCR; TCRdb holds only in-frame clones, not every one. The table includes 200,000 to 300,000 clones, 83% detected once. The material sequenced was PBMCs or T cells enriched from blood (not recorded which). Receptor source: a woman in her 40s who had been exposed to COVID-19.

This chain uses TRBV12-3 or TRBV12-4 with TRBJ1-4; D not certain. Trimming stripped 3 bases from V and 8 bases from J, with 10 bases between. CDR3 length equals 13 residues. The CDR3 is CASSFSRREKLFF. The CDR3 region has the DNA TGTGCCAGCAGTTTTTCGAGGAGGGAAAAACTGTTTTTT.

This clone has more than one count but fewer than ten. The rearrangement joins TRBV5-1 to TRBJ1-3; no clear D gene. CDR1 SGHRS and CDR2 YFSETQ come from the germline V gene. This CDR3 is built from 16 residues. V gave up 7 bases and J gave up 7 bases, with 24 bases separating them. This CDR3 reads CASGLEWVGGENTIYF. The DNA for the CDR3 is TGCGCCAGCGGATTAGAATGGGTCGGAGGTGAGAACACCATATATTTT. Filled out from reference TRBV5-1 and TRBJ1-3, the complete variable domain reads KAGVTQTPRYLIKTRGQQVTLSCSPISGHRSVSWYQQTPGQGLQFLFEYFSETQRNKGNFPGRFSGRQFSNSRSEMNVSTLELGDSALYLCASGLEWVGGENTIYFGEGSWLTVV.

V and J are TRBV3-1 (or the pseudogene TRBV3-2) and TRBJ2-1; 13 bases are a match to TRBD2. The CDR3 sequence is 19 residues long. Germline trimming cut 0 bases from V and 0 bases from J; bases unmatched to any gene: 5. Germline V lookup: CDR1 LGHDT, CDR2 YNNKEL (reference sequence). This CDR3 reads CASSQDLTSGGGSYNEQFF. DNA for the CDR3: TGTGCCAGCAGCCAAGATCTCACTAGCGGGGGGGGCTCCTACAATGAGCAGTTCTTC.

This chain joins TRBV6-5 and TRBJ1-2; 11 nucleotides match TRBD1. The length of the CDR3 is 14 residues. With 6 bases clipped from V and 8 bases from J, the junction kept 8 bases outside the gene matches. CDR1 is MNHEY and CDR2 is SVGAGI in the germline V gene. CDR3 amino acids: CASSPDRGRGGYTF. The CDR3 bases are TGTGCCAGCAGCCCGGACAGGGGGCGAGGCGGCTACACCTTC.

The gene calls are TRBV28 and TRBJ1-1, with D possibly TRBD1 on 5 matching bases. The CDR3 is 15 amino acids. CDR1 and CDR2 (germline): MDHEN, SYDVKM. Trimming shortened V by 8 bases and J by 0 bases, and 16 bases separated the two germline ends. Written as DNA, the CDR3 is TGTGCCAGCTCGTCTGGGGAGGGGTTGAACACTGAAGCTTTCTTT. Its translation is CASSSGEGLNTEAFF. Filled out from reference TRBV28 and TRBJ1-1, the complete variable domain reads DVKVTQSSRYLVKRTGEKVFLECVQDMDHENMFWYRQDPGLGLRLIYFSYDVKMKEKGDIPEGYSVSREKKERFSLILESASTNQTSMYLCASSSGEGLNTEAFFGQGTRLTVV.

This clone was detected only once. The CDR3 sequence: CASSYSGDTGELFF. For the CDR3, the DNA is TGTGCCAGCAGTTACTCAGGGGACACCGGGGAGCTGTTTTTT. The chain has TRBV6-6 and TRBJ2-2; TRBD1 might be the D (5 bases). Per germline, CDR1 MNHNY and CDR2 SVGAGI (reference sequence). V shed 0 bases and J shed 3 bases, with 5 bases lying between them. The CDR3 contains 14 residues.

The chain carries TRBV20-1 and TRBJ2-3; 11 bases agree with TRBD2. Unmatched junction bases numbered 7, after V lost 3 bases and J lost 5 bases. Per germline, CDR1 DFQATT and CDR2 SNEGSKA (reference sequence). The CDR3 spans 15 residues. Here the CDR3 reads CSASLAGGPQDTQYF. In nucleotides, the CDR3 is TGCAGTGCTAGTTTAGCGGGGGGGCCACAAGATACGCAGTATTTT.

The chain links TRBV18 to TRBJ2-5; D call uncertain. Germline assignment: CDR1 KGHSH and CDR2 LQKENI. V dropped 6 bases and J dropped 3 bases, with 11 bases sitting between them. The CDR3 length is 13 residues. Written as DNA, the CDR3 is TGTGCCAGCTCCCCTCGAGCCAAAGAGACCCAGTACTTC. It translates to CASSPRAKETQYF.

The chain uses TRBV7-8 and TRBJ1-2; D is unclear. V was cut by 1 base and J by 1 base, with 10 bases left in between. CDR3 size: 15 residues. The V gene's germline CDR1 is SGHVS and CDR2 FQNEAQ. CDR3 coding DNA: TGTGCCAGCAGCTTAGAATTTACAGTTAACTATGGCTACACCTTC. Its translation: CASSLEFTVNYGYTF.

The V and J genes are TRBV5-6 and TRBJ1-1; D is unclear. CDR3 length: 15 residues. Germline CDR1 reads SGHDT; CDR2 reads YYEEEE. Between the trimmed V and J ends, which lost 3 bases and 3 bases, there was a span of 15 bases. The CDR3 is CASSSDPGGDTEAFF. The CDR3 nucleotides read TGTGCCAGCAGCTCTGACCCGGGTGGAGACACTGAAGCTTTCTTT.

This chain uses TRBV5-1 with TRBJ1-1, with D maybe TRBD1 (5 bases). Trimming removed 4 bases from V and 1 base from J, with 14 bases in between. CDR1 and CDR2 from the germline V gene are SGHRS and YFSETQ. This CDR3 is 15 amino acids long. This CDR3 is CASSPTVLENTEAFF. The CDR3 bases are TGCGCCAGCAGCCCGACAGTGCTCGAGAACACTGAAGCTTTCTTT.

The CDR3 region is CASSRAGLNYNEQFF. The CDR3 DNA follows: TGTGCCAGCAGTCGGGCGGGACTGAATTACAATGAGCAGTTCTTC. The rearrangement joins TRBV6-5 to TRBJ2-1, with a possible D match to TRBD2 (6 bases). The germline V and J ends were trimmed by 5 bases and 4 bases, with 15 bases remaining between them. The CDR3 consists of 15 residues. The germline CDR1 and CDR2 sequences are MNHEY and SVGAGI.

The CDR3 loop is CASSRLAGGASDTQYF. CDR3 nucleotide sequence: TGTGCCAGCAGCCGGCTAGCGGGGGGCGCCTCAGATACGCAGTATTTT. This chain links TRBV11-2 with TRBJ2-3; 11 bases are a match to TRBD2. Per germline, CDR1 SGHAT and CDR2 FQNNGV. The CDR3 extends over 16 amino acids. The V segment lost 5 bases and the J segment 4 bases; nucleotides outside the gene matches: 8.

This sequence joins TRBV15 and TRBJ1-3; D remains ambiguous. The germline gives CDR1 LNHNV, CDR2 YYDKDF (reference sequence). The CDR3 is 14 amino acids. V gave up 0 bases and J gave up 2 bases, with 5 bases separating them. In DNA, the CDR3 is TGTGCCACCAGCAGAGAGGCGGCTGGAAACACCATATATTTT. Encoded protein: CATSREAAGNTIYF.

The chain recombines TRBV3-1 (or the pseudogene TRBV3-2) with TRBJ2-7; 8 bases line up with TRBD1. The V and J ends lost 5 bases and 2 bases, in that order; junction bases with no gene match: 5. Germline CDR1 is LGHDT and CDR2 is YNNKEL (reference sequence). The CDR3 contains 14 residues. CDR3 nucleotides: TGTGCCAGCAGCAAAGGACAGGGCACCTACGAGCAGTACTTC. Protein product: CASSKGQGTYEQYF.

This clone turned up a few times. V usage is TRBV12-3 or TRBV12-4 and J usage is TRBJ2-3, with D unclear. Trimming pared 4 bases from V and 5 bases from J, leaving 4 bases between. CDR3 size: 11 residues. The CDR3 region has the DNA TGTGCCAGCAGTTATAAAGATACGCAGTATTTT. It is translated as CASSYKDTQYF.

The CDR3 DNA follows: TGTGCCAGCAGCGTCGGACAGGCACCGAACACCGGGGAGCTGTTTTTT. Amino acids: CASSVGQAPNTGELFF. The J gene is TRBJ2-2, the V gene TRBV9, with 7 bases lining up with TRBD1. This CDR3 is built from 16 residues. CDR1 is SGDLS, CDR2 YYNGEE, per germline. V dropped 2 bases and J dropped 0; count of bases not matched to a gene: 4.

V gene TRBV7-8 combines with J gene TRBJ2-4; 8 nucleotides align to TRBD1. CDR3 length: 15 residues. Germline V CDR1 and CDR2: SGHVS, FQNEAQ. J lost 8 bases, V lost 5 bases, and 11 bases had no gene match. Here the CDR3 DNA reads TGTGCCAGCAGCCTACGGACAGGGAATCTGGACATTCAGTACTTC. It yields the protein CASSLRTGNLDIQYF.

This sequence joins TRBV23-1 and TRBJ1-2; the D is unclear. TRBV23-1 is recorded as an ORF, its role being uncertain. The CDR3 is 16 amino acids. Trimming pared 1 base from V and 7 bases from J, leaving 19 bases between. The CDR3 sequence: CASSQLGRANRGGYTF. CDR3 sequence (DNA): TGCGCCAGCAGTCAATTAGGCCGTGCCAACCGGGGTGGCTACACCTTC.

The chain joins TRBV6-1 to TRBJ2-5, with 9 bases that match TRBD1. V dropped 0 bases and J dropped 2; count of bases not matched to a gene: 16. This CDR3 has 20 amino acids. Germline-derived CDR1 and CDR2 are MNHNS and SASEGT. The CDR3 loop is CASSEAGTGLRGKMQETQYF. The DNA of the CDR3 is TGTGCCAGCAGTGAAGCGGGGACAGGGTTGAGGGGGAAAATGCAAGAGACCCAGTACTTC.

This clone was counted once. This rearrangement joins TRBV2 to TRBJ1-6, with TRBD1 matching over 7 bases. Germline CDR1 and CDR2: SNHLY and FYNNEI. Unmatched junction bases numbered 5, after V lost 2 bases and J lost 10 bases. The CDR3 totals 14 residues. This CDR3 is CASSELTGRSPLHF. The CDR3 nucleotides are TGTGCCAGCAGTGAATTGACAGGGAGGTCACCCCTCCACTTT.